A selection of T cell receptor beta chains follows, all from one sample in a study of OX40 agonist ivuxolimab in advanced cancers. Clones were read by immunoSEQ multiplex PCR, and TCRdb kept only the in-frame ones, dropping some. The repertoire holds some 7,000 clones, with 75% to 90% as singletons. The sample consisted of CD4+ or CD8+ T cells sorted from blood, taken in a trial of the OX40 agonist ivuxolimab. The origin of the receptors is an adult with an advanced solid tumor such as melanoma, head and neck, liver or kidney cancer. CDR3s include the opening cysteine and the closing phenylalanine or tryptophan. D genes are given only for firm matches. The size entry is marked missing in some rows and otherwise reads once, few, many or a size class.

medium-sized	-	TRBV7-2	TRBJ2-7	CASSLGLSSYEQYF	TGTGCCAGCAGCTTAGGGCTGAGCTCCTACGAGCAGTACTTC
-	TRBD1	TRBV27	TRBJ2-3	CASSPLQGAGTQYF	TGTGCCAGCAGTCCCCTTCAGGGGGCGGGTACGCAGTATTTT
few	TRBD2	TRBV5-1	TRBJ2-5	CASTPSGGAGETQYF	TGCGCCAGCACCCCAAGCGGGGGGGCAGGGGAGACCCAGTACTTC
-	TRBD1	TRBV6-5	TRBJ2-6	CAVGDRGTGANVLTF	TGTGCCGTCGGGGACAGGGGGACTGGGGCCAACGTCCTGACTTTC
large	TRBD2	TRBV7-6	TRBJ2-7	CASSPGASGGAYEQYF	TGTGCCAGCAGCCCCGGGGCTAGCGGGGGGGCCTACGAGCAGTACTTC
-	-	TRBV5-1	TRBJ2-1	CASSFGGRGNEQFF	TGCGCCAGCAGCTTCGGGGGACGTGGCAATGAGCAGTTCTTC
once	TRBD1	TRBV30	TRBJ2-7	CAWSLGQGAEQYF	TGTGCCTGGAGTCTAGGGCAGGGGGCCGAGCAGTACTTC
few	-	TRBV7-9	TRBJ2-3	CAGRLADTQYF	TGTGCCGGGAGGCTGGCAGATACGCAGTATTTT
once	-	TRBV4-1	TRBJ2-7	CASSQALEYEQYF	TGCGCCAGCAGCCAAGCCTTAGAATACGAGCAGTACTTC
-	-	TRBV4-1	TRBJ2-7	CASSQDRSAGNYEQYF	TGCGCCAGCAGCCAAGATCGATCGGCAGGGAACTACGAGCAGTACTTC
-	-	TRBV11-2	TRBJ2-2	CASSFVTGELFF	TGTGCCAGCAGCTTCGTTACTGGGGAGCTGTTTTTT
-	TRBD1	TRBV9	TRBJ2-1	CASSETGGLAYNEQFF	TGTGCCAGCAGCGAAACAGGGGGGCTAGCCTACAATGAGCAGTTCTTC
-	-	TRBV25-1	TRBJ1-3	CASSEFLYPIYF	TGTGCCAGCAGTGAATTCCTATACCCCATATATTTT
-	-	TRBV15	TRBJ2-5	CATRSGTGETQYF	TGTGCCACCAGGTCGGGCACGGGAGAGACCCAGTACTTC
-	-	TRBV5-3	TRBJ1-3	CASSPGQSSGNTIYF	TGTGCCAGCAGTCCCGGGCAGAGCTCTGGAAACACCATATATTTT
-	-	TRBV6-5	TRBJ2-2	CASSYSGSPTGELFF	TGTGCCAGCAGTTACTCGGGTTCGCCCACCGGGGAGCTGTTTTTT
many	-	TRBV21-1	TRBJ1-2	CASSILRRDRGDGYTF	TGTGCCAGCAGCATCTTAAGGAGGGACAGGGGTGATGGCTACACCTTC
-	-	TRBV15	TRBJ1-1	CATSRGGTEAFF	TGTGCCACCAGCAGGGGAGGGACTGAAGCTTTCTTT
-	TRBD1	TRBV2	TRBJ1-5	CASSASGTGKNQPQHF	TGTGCCAGCAGTGCTTCCGGGACAGGGAAAAATCAGCCCCAGCATTTT